Sequencing of this T cell receptor beta chain was carried out in a study of cytomegalovirus exposure and HLA in healthy donors. The study, taken as a whole, reports: Later, an analysis found that common viral pathogens appeared to be linked with several of the most significant clusters.

Remarks on this clone: Antigen specificity is unknown.

With 60 Vbeta and 13 Jbeta primers, the PCR was carried out. Sequenced by immunoSEQ multiplex PCR; TCRdb stores in-frame clones only, minus some. The sample lists some 150,000 clones; around 76% were seen once. The origin of this receptor is a man younger than 35 in good health and CMV-seronegative. Material for sequencing was PBMCs.

The CDR3, as DNA: TGTGCCAGCAGTGCCACGGACAGGGGCCTGGGGGGCTACACCTTC. It codes for CASSATDRGLGGYTF. This chain joins TRBV2 and TRBJ1-2; TRBD1 matches 9 bases. This CDR3 comprises 15 residues. V trimming: 4 bases; J trimming: 8 bases; junction bases outside the gene matches: 11. CDR1 is SNHLY and CDR2 is FYNNEI in the germline V gene. The whole variable domain, filled in from reference TRBV2 and TRBJ1-2, reads EPEVTQTPSHQVTQMGQEVILRCVPISNHLYFYWYRQILGQKVEFLVSFYNNEISEKSEIFDDQFSVERPDGSNFTLKIRSTKLEDSAMYFCASSATDRGLGGYTFGSGTRLTVV.